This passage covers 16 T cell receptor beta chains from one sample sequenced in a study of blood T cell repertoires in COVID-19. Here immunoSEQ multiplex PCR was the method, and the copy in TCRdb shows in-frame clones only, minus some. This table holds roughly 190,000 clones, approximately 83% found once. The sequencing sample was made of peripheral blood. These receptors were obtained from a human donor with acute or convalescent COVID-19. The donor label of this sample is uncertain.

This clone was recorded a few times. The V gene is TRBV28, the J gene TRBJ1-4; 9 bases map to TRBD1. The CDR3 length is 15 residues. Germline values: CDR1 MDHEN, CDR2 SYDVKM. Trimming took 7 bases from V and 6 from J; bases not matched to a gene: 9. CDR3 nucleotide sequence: TGTGCCAGCACCACTATTAGGACAGGGGATGAAAAACTGTTTTTT. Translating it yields CASTTIRTGDEKLFF.

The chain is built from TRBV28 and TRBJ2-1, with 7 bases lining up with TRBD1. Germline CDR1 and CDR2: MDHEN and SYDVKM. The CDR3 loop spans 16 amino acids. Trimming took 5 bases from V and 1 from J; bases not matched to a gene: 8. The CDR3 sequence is CASSAYRGRSYNEQFF. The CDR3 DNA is TGTGCCAGCAGTGCGTACAGGGGTCGGTCCTACAATGAGCAGTTCTTC.

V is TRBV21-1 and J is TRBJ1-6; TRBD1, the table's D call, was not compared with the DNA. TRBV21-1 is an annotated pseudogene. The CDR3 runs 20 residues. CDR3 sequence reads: CASSKTINRIPRPYNSPLHF. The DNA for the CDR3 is TGTGCCAGCAGCAAAACTATTAACAGGATTCCTCGGCCCTATAATTCACCCCTCCACTTT.

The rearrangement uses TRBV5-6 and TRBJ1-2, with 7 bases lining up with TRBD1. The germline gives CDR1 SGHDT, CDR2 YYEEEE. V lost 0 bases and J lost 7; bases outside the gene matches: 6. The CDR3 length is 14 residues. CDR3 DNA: TGTGCCAGCAGCTTGGCTAAGGGGGCTTTTGGCTACACCTTC. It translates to CASSLAKGAFGYTF.

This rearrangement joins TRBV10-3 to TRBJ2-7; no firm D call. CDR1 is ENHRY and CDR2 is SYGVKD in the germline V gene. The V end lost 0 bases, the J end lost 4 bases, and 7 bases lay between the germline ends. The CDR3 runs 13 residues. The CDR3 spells CAISESSEYEQYF. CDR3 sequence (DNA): TGTGCCATCAGTGAGTCCTCCGAGTACGAGCAGTACTTC.

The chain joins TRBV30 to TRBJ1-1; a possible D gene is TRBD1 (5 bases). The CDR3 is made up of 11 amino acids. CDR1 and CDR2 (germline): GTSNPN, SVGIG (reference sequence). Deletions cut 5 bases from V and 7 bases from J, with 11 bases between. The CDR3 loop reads CAWSPDSEAFF. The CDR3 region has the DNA TGTGCCTGGTCCCCCGACAGTGAAGCTTTCTTT.

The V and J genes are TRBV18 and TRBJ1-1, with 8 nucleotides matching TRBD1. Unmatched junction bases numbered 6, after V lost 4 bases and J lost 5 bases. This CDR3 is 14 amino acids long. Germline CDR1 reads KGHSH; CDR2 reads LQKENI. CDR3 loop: CASSLDRGLTEAFF. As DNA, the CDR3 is TGTGCCAGCTCACTAGACAGGGGTTTGACTGAAGCTTTCTTT. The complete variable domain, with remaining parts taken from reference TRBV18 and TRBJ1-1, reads NAGVMQNPRHLVRRRGQEARLRCSPMKGHSHVYWYRQLPEEGLKFMVYLQKENIIDESGMPKERFSAEFPKEGPSILRIQQVVRGDSAAYFCASSLDRGLTEAFFGQGTRLTVV.

CDR3 loop: CASSLHAAANTGELFF. In DNA, the CDR3 is TGTGCCAGCAGCCTACATGCCGCGGCGAACACCGGGGAGCTGTTTTTT. The genes are TRBV7-2 and TRBJ2-2; D gene uncertain. V was cut by 5 bases and J by 0 bases, with 13 bases left in between. Germline V gene data show CDR1 as SGHTA and CDR2 as FQGNSA. The CDR3 runs to 16 residues. The entire variable domain, with the rest obtained from reference TRBV7-2 and TRBJ2-2, is as follows: GAGVSQSPSNKVTEKGKDVELRCDPISGHTALYWYRQSLGQGLEFLIYFQGNSAPDKSGLPSDRFSAERTGGSVSTLTIQRTQQEDSAVYLCASSLHAAANTGELFFGEGSRLTVL.

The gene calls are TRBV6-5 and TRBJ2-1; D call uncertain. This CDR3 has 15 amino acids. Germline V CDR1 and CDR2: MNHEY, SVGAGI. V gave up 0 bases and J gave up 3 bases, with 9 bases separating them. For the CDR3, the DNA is TGTGCCAGCAGTTACTCGGTACTTAGCTACAATGAGCAGTTCTTC. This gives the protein CASSYSVLSYNEQFF.

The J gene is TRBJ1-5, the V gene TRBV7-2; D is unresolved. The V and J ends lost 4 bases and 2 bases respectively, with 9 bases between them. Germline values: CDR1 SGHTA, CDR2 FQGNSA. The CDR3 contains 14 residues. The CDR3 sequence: CASSSSGGNQPQHF. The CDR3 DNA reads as TGTGCCAGCAGCTCCAGCGGAGGCAATCAGCCCCAGCATTTT. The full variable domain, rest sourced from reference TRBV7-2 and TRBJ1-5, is GAGVSQSPSNKVTEKGKDVELRCDPISGHTALYWYRQSLGQGLEFLIYFQGNSAPDKSGLPSDRFSAERTGGSVSTLTIQRTQQEDSAVYLCASSSSGGNQPQHFGDGTRLSIL.

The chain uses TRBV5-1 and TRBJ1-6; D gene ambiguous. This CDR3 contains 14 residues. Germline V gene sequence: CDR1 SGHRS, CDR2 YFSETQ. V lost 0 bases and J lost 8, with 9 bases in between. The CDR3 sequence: CASSLVGGYSPLHF. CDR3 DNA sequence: TGCGCCAGCAGCTTGGTAGGCGGTTATTCACCCCTCCACTTT.

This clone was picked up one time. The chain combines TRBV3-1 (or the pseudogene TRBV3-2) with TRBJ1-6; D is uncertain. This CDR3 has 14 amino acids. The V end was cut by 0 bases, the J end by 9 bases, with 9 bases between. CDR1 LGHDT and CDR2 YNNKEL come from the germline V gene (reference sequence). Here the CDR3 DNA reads TGTGCCAGCAGCCAAGAGGGAGCCCTTTCACCCCTCCACTTT. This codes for CASSQEGALSPLHF.

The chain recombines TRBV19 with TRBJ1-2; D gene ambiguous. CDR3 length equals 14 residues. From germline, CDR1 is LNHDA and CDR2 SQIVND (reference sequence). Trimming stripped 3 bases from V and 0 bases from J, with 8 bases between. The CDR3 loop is CASSIGGPNYGYTF. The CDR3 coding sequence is TGTGCCAGTAGTATTGGAGGCCCTAACTATGGCTACACCTTC.

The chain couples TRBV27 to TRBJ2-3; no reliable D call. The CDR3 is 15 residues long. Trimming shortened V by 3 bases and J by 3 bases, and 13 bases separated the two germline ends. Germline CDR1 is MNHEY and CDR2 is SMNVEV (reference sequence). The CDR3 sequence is CASSFLSSRTDTQYF. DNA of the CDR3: TGTGCCAGCAGTTTTCTGAGTTCTCGTACAGATACGCAGTATTTT.

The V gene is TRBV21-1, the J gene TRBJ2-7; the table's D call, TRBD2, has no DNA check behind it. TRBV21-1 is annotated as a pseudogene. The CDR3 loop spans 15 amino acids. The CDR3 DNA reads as TGTGCCAGCAGCAAAGAGAGACGGGGAACCTACGAGCAGTACTTC. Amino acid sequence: CASSKERRGTYEQYF.

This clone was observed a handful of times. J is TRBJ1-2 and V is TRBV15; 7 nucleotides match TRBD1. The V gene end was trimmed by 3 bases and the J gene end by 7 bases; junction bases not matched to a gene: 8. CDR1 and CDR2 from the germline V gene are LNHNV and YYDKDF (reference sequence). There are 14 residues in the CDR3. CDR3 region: CATSRASAGGGYTF. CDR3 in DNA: TGTGCCACCAGCAGGGCCTCGGCAGGGGGTGGCTACACCTTC. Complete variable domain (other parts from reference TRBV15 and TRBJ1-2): DAMVIQNPRYQVTQFGKPVTLSCSQTLNHNVMYWYQQKSSQAPKLLFHYYDKDFNNEADTPDNFQSRRPNTSFCFLDIRSPGLGDTAMYLCATSRASAGGGYTFGSGTRLTVV.